This T cell receptor (beta chain) was sequenced for a study of blood T cell repertoires in COVID-19. Whole-study context: Samples of COVID-19 (acute and convalescent) were obtained from the United States, Italy and Spain. Sample material is recorded as cDNA or gDNA derived from T cells, B-cell-depleted T cells, or PBMCs.

For this clone: Other DNA sequences in the same sample also yield this CDR3.

Authors' analysis steps: Nucleated cell counts were estimated from reference gene primer amplification. Assay: immunoSEQ multiplex PCR; the TCRdb copy retains only in-frame clones and omits some. V and J calls and clone size are as listed in that table; D and trimming were resolved from the DNA. The sample has roughly 120,000 clones, 85% to 90% seen once. V dropped 0 bases and J dropped 7 bases, with 14 bases sitting between them. The V gene's germline CDR1 is SGHRS and CDR2 YFSETQ. The CDR3 covers 15 residues. The TCR originated in a human donor in a cohort sampled during active COVID-19. This chain joins TRBV5-1 and TRBJ1-5; D not certain. Sequenced sample: peripheral blood. The CDR3 sequence is CASSLGTLAGQPQHF. In nucleotides, the CDR3 is TGCGCCAGCAGCTTGGGCACGTTAGCGGGGCAGCCCCAGCATTTT.